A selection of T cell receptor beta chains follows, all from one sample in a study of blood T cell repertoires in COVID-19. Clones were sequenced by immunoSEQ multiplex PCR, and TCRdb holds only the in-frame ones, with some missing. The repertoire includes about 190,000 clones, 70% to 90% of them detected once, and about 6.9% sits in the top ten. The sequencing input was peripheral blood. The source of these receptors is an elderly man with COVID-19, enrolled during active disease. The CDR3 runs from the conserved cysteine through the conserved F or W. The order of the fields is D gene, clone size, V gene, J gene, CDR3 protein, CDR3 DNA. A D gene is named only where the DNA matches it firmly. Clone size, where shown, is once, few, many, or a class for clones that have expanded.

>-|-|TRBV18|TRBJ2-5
CASSPRSGETQYF
TGTGCCAGCTCGCCTCGCTCGGGGGAGACCCAGTACTTC
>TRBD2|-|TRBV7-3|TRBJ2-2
CASKSGGTPGTGELFF
TGTGCCAGCAAGAGCGGGGGCACACCGGGGACCGGGGAGCTGTTTTTT
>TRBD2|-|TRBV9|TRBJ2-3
CASSPRGGGGVHSTDTQYF
TGTGCCAGCAGCCCCCGGGGGGGCGGGGGAGTTCATAGCACAGATACGCAGTATTTT
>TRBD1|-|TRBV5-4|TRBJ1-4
CASSPGQLNEKLFF
TGTGCCAGCAGCCCGGGACAGCTTAATGAAAAACTGTTTTTT
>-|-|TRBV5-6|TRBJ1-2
CASSPDGGGYGYTF
TGTGCCAGCAGCCCGGATGGGGGCGGGTATGGCTACACCTTC
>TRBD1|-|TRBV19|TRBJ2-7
CASSSAGTANYEQYF
TGTGCCAGTAGTAGCGCCGGGACAGCGAACTACGAGCAGTACTTC
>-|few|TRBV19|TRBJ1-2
CASSFLFPRGRSYGYTF
TGTGCCAGTAGTTTCCTATTTCCCCGAGGTCGGAGCTATGGCTACACCTTC
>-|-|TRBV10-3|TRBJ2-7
CAISESRAPYEQYF
TGTGCCATCAGTGAAAGCAGGGCACCCTACGAGCAGTACTTC
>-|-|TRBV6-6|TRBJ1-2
CASTYREGYTF
TGTGCCAGCACTTACAGGGAGGGCTACACCTTC
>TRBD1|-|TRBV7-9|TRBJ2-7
CASSSGQGAFDEQYF
TGTGCCAGCAGCTCAGGACAGGGGGCTTTTGACGAGCAGTACTTC
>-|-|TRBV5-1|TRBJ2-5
CASSLQTAATQYF
TGCGCCAGCAGCTTACAGACAGCCGCCACCCAGTACTTC
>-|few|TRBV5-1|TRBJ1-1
CASSPGGGHTEAFF
TGCGCCAGCAGCCCCGGGGGGGGGCATACTGAAGCTTTCTTT
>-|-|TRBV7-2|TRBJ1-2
CASSLPSYGYTF
TGTGCCAGCAGCTTACCGAGCTATGGCTACACCTTC
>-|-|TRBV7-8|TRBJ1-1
CASSLAYMNTEAFF
TGTGCCAGCAGCTTAGCGTATATGAACACTGAAGCTTTCTTT
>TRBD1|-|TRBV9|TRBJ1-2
CASSVADRSNYGYTF
TGTGCCAGCAGCGTAGCGGACAGGAGTAACTATGGCTACACCTTC
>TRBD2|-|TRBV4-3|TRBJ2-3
CASSHGFTGGSGGADTQYF
TGCGCCAGCAGCCATGGTTTCACCGGCGGTAGCGGGGGAGCAGATACGCAGTATTTT
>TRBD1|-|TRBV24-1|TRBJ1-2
CATSDSATGNYGYTF
TGTGCCACCAGTGATTCCGCGACAGGGAACTATGGCTACACCTTC
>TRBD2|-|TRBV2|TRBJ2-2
CASKSGTRDTGELFF
TGTGCCAGCAAAAGTGGGACTAGGGACACCGGGGAGCTGTTTTTT
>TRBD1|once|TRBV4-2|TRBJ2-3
CASSPTQGAGTDTQYF
TGTGCCAGCAGCCCAACACAGGGGGCAGGCACAGATACGCAGTATTTT
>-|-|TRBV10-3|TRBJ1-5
CAISESPRGSQPQHF
TGTGCCATCAGTGAGTCCCCCCGGGGGAGTCAGCCCCAGCATTTT
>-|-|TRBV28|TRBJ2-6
CASSPPPGGGASSGANVLTF
TGTGCCAGCAGTCCCCCCCCGGGAGGGGGCGCAAGCTCTGGGGCCAACGTCCTGACTTTC
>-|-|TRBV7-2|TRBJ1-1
CASSSKGGTEAFF
TGTGCCAGCAGCTCGAAAGGGGGCACTGAAGCTTTCTTT
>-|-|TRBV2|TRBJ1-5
CASSEEGQYSNQPQHF
TGTGCCAGCAGTGAAGAGGGACAATATAGCAATCAGCCCCAGCATTTT
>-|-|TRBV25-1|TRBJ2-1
CASSNYNEQFF
TGTGCCAGCTCTAACTACAATGAGCAGTTCTTC
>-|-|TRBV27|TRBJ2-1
CASGTRGGEQFF
TGTGCCAGCGGTACCAGGGGCGGTGAGCAGTTCTTC
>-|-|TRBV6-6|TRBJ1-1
CAMGDTEAFF
TGTGCTATGGGCGACACTGAAGCTTTCTTT
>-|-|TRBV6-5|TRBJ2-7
CASSFTSGYEQYF
TGTGCCAGCAGTTTCACTAGTGGTTACGAGCAGTACTTC
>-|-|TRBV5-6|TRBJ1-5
CASSLGATRGNQPQHF
TGTGCCAGCAGCTTGGGGGCAACGAGGGGGAATCAGCCCCAGCATTTT
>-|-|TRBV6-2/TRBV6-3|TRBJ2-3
CASSSHSGAGGADTQYF
TGTGCCAGCAGTTCCCACTCGGGGGCAGGGGGAGCCGATACGCAGTATTTT
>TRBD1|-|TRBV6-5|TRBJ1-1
CASSFDRGMNTEAFF
TGTGCCAGCAGTTTCGACAGGGGAATGAACACTGAAGCTTTCTTT
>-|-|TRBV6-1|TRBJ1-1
CASSERGGWRTEAFF
TGTGCCAGCAGTGAACGCGGAGGGTGGCGCACTGAAGCTTTCTTT
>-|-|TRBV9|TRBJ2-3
CASSVTAISTDTQYF
TGTGCCAGCAGCGTCACCGCTATCAGCACAGATACGCAGTATTTT